This TCR beta chain was recorded in a study of CD4 T cells in relation to SARS-CoV-2 and coronaviruses. Germline V gives CDR1 SQVTM, CDR2 ANQGSEA. The ends lost 6 bases at V and 4 bases at J; junction bases unmatched: 3. The CDR3 totals 13 residues. The unexposed donors gave CD4+ T cells in 2011-2018, prior to COVID-19. CD4+ T cells were isolated from the cells after less than 13 days of culture. As concerns this clone: Its antigen is currently unknown.

The protocol was immunoSEQ multiplex PCR, while the TCRdb copy is restricted to in-frame clones and leaves out a portion. The sample comprises 9,000 to 13,000 clones, around 68% of which are singletons, and over 15% rests with the top ten. This rearrangement joins TRBV29-1 to TRBJ2-7; 13 bases fit TRBD2. The sample taken for sequencing was CD4+ T cells from PBMCs, cultured in vitro. This TCR came from a human donor in good health. This CDR3 is CSVTSGGGYEQYF. The CDR3 coding sequence is TGCAGCGTCACTAGCGGGGGGGGATACGAGCAGTACTTC.